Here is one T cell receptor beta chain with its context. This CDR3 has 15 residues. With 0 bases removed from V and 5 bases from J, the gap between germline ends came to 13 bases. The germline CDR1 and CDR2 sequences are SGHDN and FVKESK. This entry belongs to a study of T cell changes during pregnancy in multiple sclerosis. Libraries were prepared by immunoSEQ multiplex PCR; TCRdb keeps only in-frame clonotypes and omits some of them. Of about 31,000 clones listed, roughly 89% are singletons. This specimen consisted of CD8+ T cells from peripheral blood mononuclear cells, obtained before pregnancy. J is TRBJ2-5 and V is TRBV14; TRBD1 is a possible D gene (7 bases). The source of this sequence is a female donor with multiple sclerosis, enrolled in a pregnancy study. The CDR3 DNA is TGTGCCAGCAGCCAAGAGGAGGGGGCATTGGAGACCCAGTACTTC. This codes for CASSQEEGALETQYF.